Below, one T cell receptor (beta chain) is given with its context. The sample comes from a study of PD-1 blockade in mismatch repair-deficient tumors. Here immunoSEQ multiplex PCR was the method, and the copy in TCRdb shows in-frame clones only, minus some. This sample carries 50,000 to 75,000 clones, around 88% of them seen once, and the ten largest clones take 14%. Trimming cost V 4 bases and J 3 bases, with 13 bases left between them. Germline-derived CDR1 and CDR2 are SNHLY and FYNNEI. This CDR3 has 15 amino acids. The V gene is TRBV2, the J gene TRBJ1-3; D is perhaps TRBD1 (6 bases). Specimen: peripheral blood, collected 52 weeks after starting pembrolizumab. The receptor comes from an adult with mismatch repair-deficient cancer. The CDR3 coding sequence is TGTGCCAGCAGTGCCCGGGGGGCGAGTGGAAACACCATATATTTT. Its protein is CASSARGASGNTIYF.